The 5 T cell receptor beta chains below were found in one sample sequenced in a study of early T cells in non-severe SARS-CoV-2 infection. TCRdb re-derived calls from the 5' RACE reads in MiXCR, one entry per CDR3 protein. Of around 71,000 distinct CDR3 sequences in the sample, 9% to 10% were seen once. The sample here was whole blood, taken at baseline. These receptors all stem from an adult who was a healthcare worker with PCR-confirmed SARS-CoV-2 infection or an uninfected control (not recorded which).

Concerning this clonotype itself: One base away lies a much larger clone, so this may be a sequencing read error. CDR3: CASSFGEGSYNEQFF. CDR3 nucleotide sequence: TGTGCCAGCAGCTTCGGGGAAGGCTCCTACAATGAGCAGTTCTTC. This chain uses TRBV11-2 with TRBJ2-1, with D maybe TRBD2 (5 bases). The V gene lost 3 bases and the J gene lost 0 bases, with 9 bases spanning the gap. Germline V CDR1 and CDR2: SGHAT, FQNNGV. CDR3 size: 15 residues.

This clonotype was detected many times. The rearrangement links TRBV12-3 or TRBV12-4 to TRBJ2-2; D not certain. Trimming left V 6 bases short and J 1 base short, with 15 bases between. The CDR3 runs to 16 residues. The CDR3, as DNA: TGTGCCAGCAGCCCTATTAGGGCCGTGAACACCGGGGAGCTGTTTTTT. Protein sequence: CASSPIRAVNTGELFF.

The chain links TRBV5-1 to TRBJ2-7; perhaps D is TRBD1 or TRBD2 (6 bases each). The CDR3 sequence is 12 residues long. Trimming stripped 9 bases from V and 2 bases from J, with 12 bases between. Germline lookup yields CDR1 SGHRS and CDR2 YFSETQ. CDR3 DNA: TGCGCCACGAGGGGGGATGCCTACGAGCAGTACTTC. Translating gives CATRGDAYEQYF.

A word on this clonotype: One end of the junction does not line up with germline, which may come from a read error. The genes are TRBV25-1 and TRBJ2-7, with 9 bases lining up with TRBD1. The CDR3 covers 13 residues. The germline V gene encodes CDR1 MGHDK and CDR2 SYGVNS. The CDR3 region has the DNA TGTGCCAGCATTAGGACAGGGGAGTACGAGCAGTATTTC. Protein sequence: CASIRTGEYEQYF.

The CDR3 reads CSVEKERTFSNEQYF. The CDR3 DNA reads as TGCAGCGTTGAGAAGGAACGAACCTTTTCCAACGAGCAGTACTTC. This sequence joins TRBV29-1 and TRBJ2-7; no definite D call. This CDR3 has 15 amino acids. Germline CDR1 and CDR2: SQVTM and ANQGSEA. Trimming took off 3 bases at V and 5 bases at J, with 20 bases between the two ends.